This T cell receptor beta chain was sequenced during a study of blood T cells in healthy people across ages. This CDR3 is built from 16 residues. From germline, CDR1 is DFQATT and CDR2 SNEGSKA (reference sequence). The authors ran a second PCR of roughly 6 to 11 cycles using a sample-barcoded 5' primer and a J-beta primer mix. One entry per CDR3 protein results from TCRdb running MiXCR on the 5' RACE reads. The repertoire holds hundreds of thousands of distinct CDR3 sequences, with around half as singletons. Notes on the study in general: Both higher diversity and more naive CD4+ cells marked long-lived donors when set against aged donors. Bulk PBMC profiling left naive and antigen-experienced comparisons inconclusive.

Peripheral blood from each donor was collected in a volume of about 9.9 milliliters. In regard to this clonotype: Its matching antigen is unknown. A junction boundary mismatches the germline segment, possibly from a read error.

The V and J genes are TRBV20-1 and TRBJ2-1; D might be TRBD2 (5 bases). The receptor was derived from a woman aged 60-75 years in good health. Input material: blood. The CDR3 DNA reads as TGCAGTACTAGAGCCCTTCGGGCAGGAAAAAACAATGAGCGGTTCTTC. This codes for CSTRALRAGKNNERFF.